The entry that follows covers one TCR beta chain sequence. What it binds is unknown. This entry belongs to a study of cytomegalovirus exposure and HLA in healthy donors. CDR1 and CDR2 from the germline V gene are SQVTM and ANQGSEA. With V trimmed by 4 bases and J by 7 bases, 9 bases remained unmatched. This CDR3 region has 15 residues. Points from the study as a whole: Available immune exposure information covered CMV serostatus only. In an earlier analysis, most TCR beta V segments were productive about 87% or about 30% of the time.

Both 60 Vbeta primers and 13 Jbeta primers went into the PCR. The table came from immunoSEQ multiplex PCR; TCRdb's copy has only in-frame clones and leaves some out. The table has approximately 170,000 clones, about 81% seen once; the top ten hold 4% to 5%. The clonotype was recovered from a man aged 30 to 39 in good health and CMV-seropositive. What was sequenced was PBMCs. The chain links TRBV29-1 to TRBJ2-1; 11 positions agree with TRBD2. The CDR3 region is CSVVDLAGGSNEQFF. The DNA for the CDR3 is TGCAGCGTTGTAGACTTAGCGGGGGGGAGTAATGAGCAGTTCTTC.